The 27 T cell receptor beta chains below come from one sample, sequenced in a study of T cell responses to AZD1222 COVID-19 vaccine. Generated by immunoSEQ multiplex PCR, the TCRdb table keeps only in-frame clones and is missing some. This sample has 150,000 or so clones, with approximately 90% found just once. The material sequenced was peripheral blood, taken 28 days after the second dose of the MenACWY control vaccine. These receptors came from an adult who received the MenACWY meningococcal vaccine as a control.

The J gene is TRBJ2-1, the V gene TRBV7-2; D is perhaps TRBD2 (5 bases). The V and J ends lost 6 bases and 4 bases respectively, with 16 bases between them. The CDR3 has 15 residues. Germline assignment: CDR1 SGHTA and CDR2 FQGNSA. The CDR3 region is CASSRPSAVYNEQFF. CDR3 in DNA: TGTGCCAGCAGTCGCCCCTCAGCGGTATACAATGAGCAGTTCTTC.

The V call is TRBV6-1, the J call TRBJ2-5; TRBD1 matches at 7 bases. The germline CDR1 and CDR2 sequences are MNHNS and SASEGT. V gave up 3 bases and J gave up 3 bases; unmatched junction bases: 10. The CDR3 covers 16 residues. This chain's CDR3 is CASSEPFRDRKETQYF. The CDR3 DNA is TGTGCCAGCAGTGAGCCGTTCCGGGACAGAAAAGAGACCCAGTACTTC.

V and J are TRBV18 and TRBJ1-2; 9 nucleotides agree with TRBD1. The CDR3 contains 18 residues. V lost 6 bases, J lost 4 bases, and 18 bases stayed unmatched. In germline, CDR1 is KGHSH, CDR2 LQKENI. CDR3 protein: CASSLTFRDRVNSYGYTF. The DNA for the CDR3 is TGTGCCAGCTCCCTTACTTTCCGGGACAGGGTCAATAGCTATGGCTACACCTTC.

The chain is built from TRBV11-2 and TRBJ2-5; 11 bases match TRBD1. Germline V CDR1 and CDR2: SGHAT, FQNNGV. The CDR3 contains 16 residues. V shed 5 bases, J shed 2 bases, and the junction held 7 bases outside the gene matches. The CDR3 spells CASSPGTGGRQETQYF. For the CDR3, the DNA is TGTGCCAGCAGCCCCGGGACAGGGGGTCGTCAAGAGACCCAGTACTTC.

The genes are TRBV2 and TRBJ2-7; no clear D gene. CDR3 size: 15 residues. Deletions cut 6 bases from V and 3 bases from J, with 18 bases between. CDR1 and CDR2 from the germline V gene are SNHLY and FYNNEI. The CDR3 loop reads CASRDWKAGSYEQYF. CDR3 nucleotides: TGTGCCAGCAGAGACTGGAAGGCAGGCAGCTACGAGCAGTACTTC.

The rearrangement joins TRBV5-1 to TRBJ2-2; D is possibly TRBD2 (5 bases). V gave up 0 bases and J gave up 3 bases, with 9 bases separating them. Germline V gives CDR1 SGHRS, CDR2 YFSETQ. The CDR3 is 15 residues long. CDR3 bases: TGCGCCAGCAGCTTGGCCGGGATGGACACCGGGGAGCTGTTTTTT. Translating it yields CASSLAGMDTGELFF.

In this sample, this clone turned up once. V and J are TRBV7-6 and TRBJ2-1; possible D gene TRBD1, 6 bases. V lost 5 bases to trimming and J lost 0 bases, with 17 bases between them. There are 17 residues in the CDR3. Germline assignment: CDR1 SGHVS and CDR2 FNYEAQ. The CDR3: CASSETETGLSYNEQFF. The CDR3 bases are TGTGCCAGCAGCGAGACCGAGACAGGCCTCTCCTACAATGAGCAGTTCTTC.

The rearrangement links TRBV4-1 to TRBJ1-3; maybe TRBD1 (6 bases). Germline CDR1 reads MGHRA; CDR2 reads YSYEKL. The CDR3 sequence is 15 residues long. Trimming left V 1 base short and J 0 bases short, with 7 bases between. The CDR3 is CASSQVRGSGNTIYF. As DNA, the CDR3 is TGCGCCAGCAGCCAAGTCAGGGGCTCTGGAAACACCATATATTTT.

The chain employs TRBV5-1 and TRBJ1-2; TRBD1 might be the D (6 bases). This CDR3 is built from 14 residues. Trimming shortened V by 4 bases and J by 0 bases, and 10 bases separated the two germline ends. Germline loops: CDR1 SGHRS, CDR2 YFSETQ. DNA for the CDR3: TGCGCCAGCAGCGGCACAGGGTCTAACTATGGCTACACCTTC. Its protein is CASSGTGSNYGYTF.

The chain employs TRBV28 and TRBJ1-5; maybe TRBD1 (6 bases). The CDR3 contains 16 residues. Per germline, CDR1 MDHEN and CDR2 SYDVKM. The V and J ends lost 4 bases and 2 bases respectively, with 15 bases between them. CDR3 sequence reads: CASSSFQGRGNQPQHF. The CDR3 DNA sequence: TGTGCCAGCAGTTCTTTTCAGGGGCGAGGCAATCAGCCCCAGCATTTT.

V is TRBV7-2 and J is TRBJ1-5; 9 bases match TRBD1. The CDR3 consists of 16 residues. The V and J ends lost 6 bases and 7 bases, in that order; junction bases with no gene match: 13. Germline loops: CDR1 SGHTA, CDR2 FQGNSA. The CDR3 loop is CASSPGQGRAIQPQHF. The CDR3 DNA follows: TGTGCCAGCAGTCCCGGACAGGGGAGAGCCATCCAGCCCCAGCATTTT. The whole variable domain, remainder taken from reference TRBV7-2 and TRBJ1-5, is GAGVSQSPSNKVTEKGKDVELRCDPISGHTALYWYRQSLGQGLEFLIYFQGNSAPDKSGLPSDRFSAERTGGSVSTLTIQRTQQEDSAVYLCASSPGQGRAIQPQHFGDGTRLSIL.

This clone was recorded only once. This rearrangement joins TRBV3-1 (or the pseudogene TRBV3-2) to TRBJ1-2; 7 positions agree with TRBD1. Per germline, CDR1 LGHDT and CDR2 YNNKEL (reference sequence). The CDR3 length is 17 residues. With V trimmed by 1 base and J by 9 bases, 17 bases remained unmatched. DNA of the CDR3: TGTGCCAGCAGCCAAGGTCCTGCGGACAGGAGCCTGTTGCGCTACACCTTC. This translates into CASSQGPADRSLLRYTF.

J is TRBJ2-1 and V is TRBV27; D remains unclear. The germline CDR1 and CDR2 sequences are MNHEY and SMNVEV (reference sequence). The CDR3 runs to 15 residues. The V and J ends lost 6 bases and 0 bases respectively, with 12 bases between them. CDR3 nucleotide sequence: TGTGCCAGCAGGGCAATGCCGAGCTCCTACAATGAGCAGTTCTTC. Amino acids: CASRAMPSSYNEQFF.

The chain combines TRBV5-6 with TRBJ2-7; no clear D. With 1 base removed from V and 1 base from J, the gap between germline ends came to 6 bases. Per the germline V gene, CDR1 is SGHDT and CDR2 is YYEEEE. The CDR3 runs 13 residues. The CDR3 bases are TGTGCCAGCAGCTTGCTCCGATCCTACGAGCAGTACTTC. As protein: CASSLLRSYEQYF.

This chain connects TRBV6-5 to TRBJ1-2, with D perhaps TRBD1 (6 bases). Trimming took off 2 bases at V and 7 bases at J, with 17 bases between the two ends. The CDR3 is 15 amino acids. In germline, CDR1 is MNHEY, CDR2 SVGAGI. Here the CDR3 DNA reads TGTGCCAGCAGTTACCAGGACAGCTTGAGCGCTGGCTACACCTTC. This encodes CASSYQDSLSAGYTF.

The chain links TRBV11-2 to TRBJ2-1, with no clear D. Germline V gene lookup returns CDR1 SGHAT and CDR2 FQNNGV. V lost 2 bases and J lost 4, with 12 bases in between. CDR3 length: 15 amino acids. CDR3 residues: CASSLWIEDYNEQFF. As DNA, the CDR3 is TGTGCCAGCAGCTTATGGATAGAGGATTACAATGAGCAGTTCTTC.

The J gene is TRBJ2-7, the V gene TRBV9; a possible D gene is TRBD2 (6 bases). Germline CDR1 and CDR2: SGDLS and YYNGEE. The ends were cut back, 2 bases at V and 4 bases at J, with 16 bases in the middle. This CDR3 is 15 amino acids long. DNA for the CDR3: TGTGCCAGCAGCGTCGCACTAGCTCCCCCTTACGAGCAGTACTTC. Translated, it gives CASSVALAPPYEQYF.

J is TRBJ2-7 and V is TRBV7-2; 8 bases fit TRBD2. The germline gives CDR1 SGHTA, CDR2 FQGNSA. This CDR3 spans 14 amino acids. V lost 6 bases to trimming and J lost 3 bases; unmatched junction nucleotides: 7. The CDR3 nucleotides read TGTGCCAGCAGTATAAAAGCGGGGGACTACGAGCAGTACTTC. Translating it yields CASSIKAGDYEQYF.

This rearrangement joins TRBV5-6 to TRBJ2-1, with 8 bases that match TRBD2. The J segment lost 3 bases and the V segment lost 4 bases, leaving 12 bases of the junction unmatched. Looked up from germline, CDR1 is SGHDT and CDR2 is YYEEEE. The CDR3 is made up of 17 amino acids. The CDR3, as DNA: TGTGCCAGCAGCCCCACTAGCGGACTGATCCTCTACAATGAGCAGTTCTTC. Its protein product is CASSPTSGLILYNEQFF.

This clone was seen a handful of times. The chain couples TRBV19 to TRBJ1-1, with D perhaps TRBD1 (6 bases). Germline CDR1 and CDR2: LNHDA and SQIVND (reference sequence). The CDR3 runs to 14 residues. V lost 3 bases and J 0 bases, leaving 8 bases between the germline ends. The CDR3 bases are TGTGCCAGTAGTATGCAGGGGTTGAACACTGAAGCTTTCTTT. Translation gives CASSMQGLNTEAFF.

The genes are TRBV18 and TRBJ2-2, with 11 bases that match TRBD2. The germline CDR1 and CDR2 sequences are KGHSH and LQKENI. The length of the CDR3 is 17 residues. V dropped 3 bases and J dropped 4; count of bases not matched to a gene: 7. In DNA form, the CDR3 reads TGTGCCAGCTCACCTCAGGGGACTAGCGGATTCACCGGGGAGCTGTTTTTT. This codes for CASSPQGTSGFTGELFF.

The DNA of the CDR3 is TGCGCCAGCAGCCCTGGGTTGGCTAACTATGGCTACACCTTC. Protein sequence: CASSPGLANYGYTF. The rearrangement links TRBV5-1 to TRBJ1-2, with D hard to call. Trimming removed 4 bases from V and 0 bases from J, with 10 bases in between. The CDR3 extends over 14 amino acids. Germline CDR1 is SGHRS and CDR2 is YFSETQ.

The chain joins TRBV25-1 to TRBJ1-3; D call uncertain. The length of the CDR3 is 15 residues. CDR1 MGHDK and CDR2 SYGVNS come from the germline V gene. The V end was cut by 3 bases, the J end by 4 bases, with 13 bases between. CDR3 DNA: TGTGCCAGCAGTGACGTGGGCGCCAGGGGAAACACCATATATTTT. Its protein product is CASSDVGARGNTIYF.

This sequence joins TRBV7-2 and TRBJ2-7, with 8 bases lining up with TRBD1. Per germline, CDR1 SGHTA and CDR2 FQGNSA. This CDR3 region has 16 residues. V lost 1 base, J lost 2 bases, and 7 bases stayed unmatched. The CDR3, as DNA: TGTGCCAGCAGCTTAGGGAGGGACAGGACGACCTACGAGCAGTACTTC. Encoded protein: CASSLGRDRTTYEQYF.

V is TRBV19 and J is TRBJ2-5; the match to TRBD2 covers 10 bases. This CDR3 has 15 amino acids. Germline V gene data show CDR1 as LNHDA and CDR2 as SQIVND (reference sequence). Trimming cost V 4 bases and J 4 bases; bases outside gene matches: 6. CDR3 bases: TGTGCCAGTAGTAAGCTAGCGGGAGTAGGAGAGACCCAGTACTTC. Translating gives CASSKLAGVGETQYF.

V and J are TRBV6-2 or TRBV6-3 and TRBJ2-7; TRBD2 agrees at 9 bases. The CDR3 spans 16 residues. Per the germline V gene, CDR1 is MNHEY and CDR2 is SVGEGT. Trimming at V came to 0 bases and at J to 5 bases, leaving 8 bases not matched to a gene. CDR3 sequence: CASSYSAGGPPHEQYF. For the CDR3, the DNA is TGTGCCAGCAGTTACTCGGCGGGAGGGCCCCCCCACGAGCAGTACTTC.

This clone was found a few times. This chain joins TRBV6-5 and TRBJ2-7; the D call may be TRBD1 or TRBD2 (5 bases each). The CDR3 totals 15 residues. V gave up 0 bases and J gave up 0 bases, with 9 bases separating them. Per germline, CDR1 MNHEY and CDR2 SVGAGI. CDR3 region: CASSYSWGNSYEQYF. CDR3 coding DNA: TGTGCCAGCAGTTACTCCTGGGGGAACTCCTACGAGCAGTACTTC.